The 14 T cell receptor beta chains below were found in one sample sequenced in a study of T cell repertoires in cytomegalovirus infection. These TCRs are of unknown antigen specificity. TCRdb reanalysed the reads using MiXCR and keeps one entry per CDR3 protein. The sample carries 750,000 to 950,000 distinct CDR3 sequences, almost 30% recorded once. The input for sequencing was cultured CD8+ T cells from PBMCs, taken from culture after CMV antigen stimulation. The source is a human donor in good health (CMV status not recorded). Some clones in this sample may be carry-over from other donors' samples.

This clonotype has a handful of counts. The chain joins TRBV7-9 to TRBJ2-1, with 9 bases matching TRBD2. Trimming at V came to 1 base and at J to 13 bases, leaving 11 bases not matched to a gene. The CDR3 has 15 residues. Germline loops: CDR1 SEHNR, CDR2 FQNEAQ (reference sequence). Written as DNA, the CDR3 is TGTGCCAGCAGCTTAGAGAATCTAGCGGGGAAGGGACAGTTCTTC. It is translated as CASSLENLAGKGQFF.

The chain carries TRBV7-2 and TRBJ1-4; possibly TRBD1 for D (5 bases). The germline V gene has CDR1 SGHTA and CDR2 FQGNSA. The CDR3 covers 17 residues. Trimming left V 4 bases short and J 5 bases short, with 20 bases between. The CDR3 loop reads CASSSNPLGGENEKLFF. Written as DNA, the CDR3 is TGTGCCAGCAGCTCGAACCCCTTGGGGGGGGAGAATGAAAAACTGTTTTTT.

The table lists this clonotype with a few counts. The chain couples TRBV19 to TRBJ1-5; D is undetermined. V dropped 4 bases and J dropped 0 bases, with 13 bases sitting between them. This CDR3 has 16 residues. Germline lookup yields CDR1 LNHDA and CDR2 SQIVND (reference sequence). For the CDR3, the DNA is TGTGCCAGTAGTACCTTGGACGGATATAGCAATCAGCCCCAGCATTTT. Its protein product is CASSTLDGYSNQPQHF.

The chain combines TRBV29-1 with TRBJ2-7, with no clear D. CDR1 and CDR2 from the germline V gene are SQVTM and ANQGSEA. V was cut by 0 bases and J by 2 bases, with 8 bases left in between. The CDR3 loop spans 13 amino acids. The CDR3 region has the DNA TGCAGCGTTGAAGATGGCGATGCCTACGAGCAGTACTTC. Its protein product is CSVEDGDAYEQYF.

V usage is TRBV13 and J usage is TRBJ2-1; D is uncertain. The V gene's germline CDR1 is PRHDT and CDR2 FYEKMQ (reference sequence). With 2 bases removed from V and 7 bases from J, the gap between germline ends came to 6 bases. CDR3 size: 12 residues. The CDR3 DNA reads TGTGCCAGCAGCTTACCCCAAAATGAGCAGTTCTTC. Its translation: CASSLPQNEQFF.

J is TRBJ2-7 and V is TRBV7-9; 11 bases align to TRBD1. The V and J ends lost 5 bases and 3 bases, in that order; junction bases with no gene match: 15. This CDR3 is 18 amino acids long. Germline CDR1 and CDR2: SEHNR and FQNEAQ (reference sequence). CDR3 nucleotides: TGTGCCAGCAGCCTACCAGGGACAGGGGGTCCTGATCGCTACGAGCAGTACTTC. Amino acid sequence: CASSLPGTGGPDRYEQYF.

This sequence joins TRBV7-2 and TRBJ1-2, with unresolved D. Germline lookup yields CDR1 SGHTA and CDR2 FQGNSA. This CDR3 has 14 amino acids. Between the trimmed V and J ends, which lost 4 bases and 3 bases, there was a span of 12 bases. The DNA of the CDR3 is TGTGCCAGCAGCTCCCAGCTAACCCACTATGGCTACACCTTC. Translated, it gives CASSSQLTHYGYTF.

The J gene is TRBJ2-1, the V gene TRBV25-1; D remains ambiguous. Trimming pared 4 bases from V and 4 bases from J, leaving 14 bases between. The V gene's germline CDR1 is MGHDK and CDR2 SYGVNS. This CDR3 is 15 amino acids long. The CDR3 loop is CASSGQTLLYNEQFF. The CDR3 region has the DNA TGTGCCAGCAGTGGTCAGACTCTCCTTTACAATGAGCAGTTCTTC.

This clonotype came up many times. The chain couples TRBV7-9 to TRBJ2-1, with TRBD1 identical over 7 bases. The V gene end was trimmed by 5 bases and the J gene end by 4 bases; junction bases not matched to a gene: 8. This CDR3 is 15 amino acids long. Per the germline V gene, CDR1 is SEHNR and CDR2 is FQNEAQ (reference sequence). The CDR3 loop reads CASSPAQGIYNEQFF. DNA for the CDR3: TGTGCCAGCAGCCCCGCACAGGGGATATACAATGAGCAGTTCTTC.

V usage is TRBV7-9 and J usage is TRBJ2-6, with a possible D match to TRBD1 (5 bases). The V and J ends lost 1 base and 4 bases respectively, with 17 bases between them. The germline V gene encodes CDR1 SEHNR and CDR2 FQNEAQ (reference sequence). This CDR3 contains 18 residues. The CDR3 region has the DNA TGTGCCAGCAGCTTAGACTCGGGCAGGGTGACCGGGGCCAACGTCCTGACTTTC. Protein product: CASSLDSGRVTGANVLTF.

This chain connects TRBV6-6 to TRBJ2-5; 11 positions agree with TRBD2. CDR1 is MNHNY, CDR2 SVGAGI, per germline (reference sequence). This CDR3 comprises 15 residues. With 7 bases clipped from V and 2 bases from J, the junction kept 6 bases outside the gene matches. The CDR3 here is CASTLLAGAQETQYF. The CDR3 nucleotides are TGTGCCAGCACCTTACTAGCGGGGGCTCAAGAGACCCAGTACTTC.

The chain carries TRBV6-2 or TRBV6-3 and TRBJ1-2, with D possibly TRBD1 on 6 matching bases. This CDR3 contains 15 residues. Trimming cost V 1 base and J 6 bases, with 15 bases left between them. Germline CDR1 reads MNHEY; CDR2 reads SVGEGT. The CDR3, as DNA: TGTGCCAGCAGTTACTTAGCACAGGGAGGAGATGGCTACACCTTC. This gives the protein CASSYLAQGGDGYTF.

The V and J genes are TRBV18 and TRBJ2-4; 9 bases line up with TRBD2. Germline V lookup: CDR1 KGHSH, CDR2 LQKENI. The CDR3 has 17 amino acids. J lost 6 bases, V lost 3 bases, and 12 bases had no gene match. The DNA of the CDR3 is TGTGCCAGCTCACCTCCTGGCCTAGCGGGGTTTGGAAACATTCAGTACTTC. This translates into CASSPPGLAGFGNIQYF.

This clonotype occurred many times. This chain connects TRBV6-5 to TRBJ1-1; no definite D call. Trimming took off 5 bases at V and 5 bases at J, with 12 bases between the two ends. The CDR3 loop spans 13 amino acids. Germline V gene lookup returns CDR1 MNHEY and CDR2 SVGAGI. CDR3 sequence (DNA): TGTGCCAGCAGTCCTAACGACGGTACTGAAGCTTTCTTT. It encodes CASSPNDGTEAFF.